The 24 T cell receptor beta chains reported below all come from one sample, sequenced in a study of shared clonotypes between healthy human individuals. Assay: immunoSEQ multiplex PCR; the TCRdb copy retains only in-frame clones and omits some. The data contain fewer than 3 million clones, roughly 92% of them singletons. Sequencing input: naive CD4+ T cells from PBMCs. Subset indicated: CD45RA+ positively selected. Receptors originate from a man aged 18 to 29 in good health. Some clones in this sample may be carry-over from other donors' samples.

The chain recombines TRBV9 with TRBJ2-1; D possibly corresponds to TRBD1 (5 bases). V gave up 3 bases and J gave up 9 bases, with 16 bases separating them. The CDR3 contains 14 residues. Germline-derived CDR1 and CDR2 are SGDLS and YYNGEE. The CDR3 DNA sequence: TGTGCCAGCAGCGCACCGTGGGGTAGGGGTGAGCAGTTCTTC. It codes for CASSAPWGRGEQFF.

The V gene is TRBV19, the J gene TRBJ1-5; 8 bases line up with TRBD1. With V trimmed by 6 bases and J by 9 bases, 25 bases remained unmatched. The CDR3 length is 19 residues. Germline loops: CDR1 LNHDA, CDR2 SQIVND (reference sequence). The CDR3 region is CASRPRDRPRRLLDSPQHF. CDR3 DNA sequence: TGTGCCAGTAGACCCCGGGACAGGCCCCGGCGGCTTCTTGATTCGCCCCAGCATTTT.

The V and J genes are TRBV18 and TRBJ2-1; 8 bases align to TRBD2. The J segment lost 9 bases and the V segment lost 3 bases, leaving 7 bases of the junction unmatched. This CDR3 region has 14 residues. Germline lookup yields CDR1 KGHSH and CDR2 LQKENI. The CDR3 is CASSPLAAGGEQFF. For the CDR3, the DNA is TGTGCCAGCTCACCCCTAGCCGCGGGGGGTGAGCAGTTCTTC.

The rearrangement joins TRBV5-4 to TRBJ2-3, with 7 bases identical to TRBD2. Per the germline V gene, CDR1 is SGHNT and CDR2 is YYREEE (reference sequence). The CDR3 is 15 residues long. Trimming cost V 4 bases and J 5 bases; bases outside gene matches: 10. The CDR3 loop is CASSPTSWGGDTQYF. CDR3 nucleotide sequence: TGTGCCAGCAGCCCGACTAGCTGGGGGGGAGATACGCAGTATTTT.

This clone was observed a single time. The J gene is TRBJ2-7, the V gene TRBV6-4; 12 bases agree with TRBD2. The trim removed 4 bases at V and 0 bases at J, leaving 1 base unmatched. The CDR3 totals 15 residues. Germline values: CDR1 MRHNA, CDR2 SNTAGT. DNA of the CDR3: TGTGCCAGCAGTGCGACTAGCGGGAGCTCCTACGAGCAGTACTTC. This sequence encodes CASSATSGSSYEQYF.

The V gene is TRBV6-6, the J gene TRBJ2-3; either TRBD1 or TRBD2 may supply D (6 bases each). The V gene's germline CDR1 is MNHNY and CDR2 SVGAGI (reference sequence). This CDR3 region has 16 residues. Deletions cut 6 bases from V and 2 bases from J, with 18 bases between. As DNA, the CDR3 is TGTGCCAGCAGGGCCCCGAGGGGGGCGGACACAGATACGCAGTATTTT. It codes for CASRAPRGADTDTQYF.

This chain links TRBV11-2 with TRBJ2-2; D gene uncertain. The CDR3 is 14 amino acids. Germline loops: CDR1 SGHAT, CDR2 FQNNGV. Trimming took 0 bases from V and 2 from J, leaving 4 bases between them. The CDR3 nucleotides read TGTGCCAGCAGCTTAGATGTCAACACCGGGGAGCTGTTTTTT. Amino acid sequence: CASSLDVNTGELFF. Together with reference TRBV11-2 and TRBJ2-2, the CDR3 gives the full variable domain: EAGVAQSPRYKIIEKRQSVAFWCNPISGHATLYWYQQILGQGPKLLIQFQNNGVVDDSQLPKDRFSAERLKGVDSTLKIQPAKLEDSAVYLCASSLDVNTGELFFGEGSRLTVL.

Notes on this clone: Other DNA sequences in this specimen translate into the identical CDR3. This chain connects TRBV7-3 to TRBJ1-1; weak D call: TRBD1 (5 bases). Trimming removed 5 bases at V and 1 base at J, with 8 bases between. Germline lookup yields CDR1 SGHTA and CDR2 FQGTGA. This CDR3 has 13 residues. CDR3 region: CASSTGQNTEAFF. DNA for the CDR3: TGTGCCAGCAGCACCGGACAGAACACTGAAGCTTTCTTT. Based on the CDR3 plus reference TRBV7-3 and TRBJ1-1, the full variable domain is GAGVSQTPSNKVTEKGKYVELRCDPISGHTALYWYRQSLGQGPEFLIYFQGTGAADDSGLPNDRFFAVRPEGSVSTLKIQRTERGDSAVYLCASSTGQNTEAFFGQGTRLTVV.

This CDR3 reads CAIRVPDREQFF. In DNA, the CDR3 is TGTGCCATCAGGGTTCCGGATCGTGAGCAGTTCTTC. The gene calls are TRBV10-3 and TRBJ2-1, with D unresolved. The CDR3 contains 12 residues. Trimming pared 6 bases from V and 9 bases from J, leaving 12 bases between. Germline assignment: CDR1 ENHRY and CDR2 SYGVKD.

The CDR3: CASSQVSGPLETQYF. In nucleotides, the CDR3 is TGTGCCAGCAGCCAAGTTTCCGGGCCCCTGGAGACCCAGTACTTC. V and J are TRBV14 and TRBJ2-5, with D uncertain. V was pared by 1 base and J by 5 bases, with 14 bases between. CDR1 and CDR2 from the germline V gene are SGHDN and FVKESK. This CDR3 is built from 15 residues. Full variable domain (missing parts from reference TRBV14 and TRBJ2-5): EAGVTQFPSHSVIEKGQTVTLRCDPISGHDNLYWYRRVMGKEIKFLLHFVKESKQDESGMPNNRFLAERTGGTYSTLKVQPAELEDSGVYFCASSQVSGPLETQYFGPGTRLLVL.

Of note for this clone: Other DNA sequences in the sample encode the same CDR3. The chain carries TRBV5-1 and TRBJ2-7, with D perhaps given as TRBD1 or TRBD2 (5 bases each). Germline CDR1 is SGHRS and CDR2 is YFSETQ. The CDR3 covers 14 residues. V was clipped by 0 bases and J by 4 bases, with 11 bases between them. CDR3 loop: CASSLGGAIYEQYF. CDR3 nucleotide sequence: TGCGCCAGCAGCTTGGGAGGGGCTATTTACGAGCAGTACTTC.

Regarding this clone: The identical CDR3 is also encoded by other nucleotide sequences in the sample. This chain uses TRBV19 with TRBJ2-1; either TRBD1 or TRBD2 may fit D (5 bases each). Germline V gives CDR1 LNHDA, CDR2 SQIVND (reference sequence). The V gene lost 3 bases and the J gene lost 1 base, with 10 bases spanning the gap. The CDR3 consists of 15 residues. CDR3 amino acids: CASSIWGSSYNEQFF. Here the CDR3 DNA reads TGTGCCAGTAGTATTTGGGGGAGTTCCTACAATGAGCAGTTCTTC.

The chain carries TRBV6-6 and TRBJ2-2; D is ambiguous. Trimming removed 0 bases from V and 7 bases from J, with 6 bases in between. Germline V lookup: CDR1 MNHNY, CDR2 SVGAGI (reference sequence). There are 13 residues in the CDR3. In nucleotides, the CDR3 is TGTGCCAGCAGTTACTCCGAGAACGGGGAGCTGTTTTTT. This gives the protein CASSYSENGELFF.

The chain combines TRBV5-4 with TRBJ2-5; D unresolved. V was shortened by 3 bases and J by 1 base, with 13 bases between the two germline ends. This CDR3 has 15 amino acids. The germline V gene has CDR1 SGHNT and CDR2 YYREEE (reference sequence). The CDR3: CASSSPKETQETQYF. Written as DNA, the CDR3 is TGTGCCAGCAGCTCCCCGAAAGAGACCCAAGAGACCCAGTACTTC.

The chain couples TRBV28 to TRBJ2-1; no reliable D call. CDR3 length equals 12 residues. CDR1 and CDR2 from the germline V gene are MDHEN and SYDVKM. V lost 3 bases and J lost 14, with 14 bases in between. As DNA, the CDR3 is TGTGCCAGCAGTTTGGGTCGACGTGGAGAGTTCTTC. Translating it yields CASSLGRRGEFF.

The chain recombines TRBV18 with TRBJ2-2; the D is unclear. The V end was cut by 4 bases, the J end by 5 bases, with 17 bases between. There are 16 residues in the CDR3. The V gene's germline CDR1 is KGHSH and CDR2 LQKENI. In nucleotides, the CDR3 is TGTGCCAGCTCACTTACCGCGCCCTCATGGACCGGGGAGCTGTTTTTT. As protein: CASSLTAPSWTGELFF.

The rearrangement links TRBV2 to TRBJ2-4; tentatively, D is TRBD1 or TRBD2 (5 bases each). CDR3 length equals 16 residues. Germline V gene data show CDR1 as SNHLY and CDR2 as FYNNEI. V lost 1 base to trimming and J lost 3 bases, with 13 bases between them. CDR3 nucleotides: TGTGCCAGCAGTGAAGAGGGACGTGGAGGCAAAAACATTCAGTACTTC. It specifies CASSEEGRGGKNIQYF.

The chain employs TRBV5-1 and TRBJ2-1; D not certain. CDR1 SGHRS and CDR2 YFSETQ come from the germline V gene. The V and J ends lost 2 bases and 9 bases respectively, with 12 bases between them. The CDR3 has 13 residues. For the CDR3, the DNA is TGCGCCAGCAGCTTTGACGGTGTGGGTGAGCAGTTCTTC. Its translation: CASSFDGVGEQFF.

This sequence joins TRBV4-1 and TRBJ2-7, with D possibly being TRBD1 or TRBD2 (5 bases each). This CDR3 contains 16 residues. Germline CDR1 MGHRA, CDR2 YSYEKL. The germline V and J ends were trimmed by 3 bases and 1 base, with 16 bases remaining between them. The CDR3 DNA reads as TGCGCCAGCAGCCACCCGGGGCGATCTTCGTCCTACGAGCAGTACTTC. Encoded protein: CASSHPGRSSSYEQYF.

The table lists this clone with a count of one. The J gene is TRBJ2-7, the V gene TRBV19; the D is unclear. Germline values: CDR1 LNHDA, CDR2 SQIVND (reference sequence). The CDR3 runs to 12 residues. The V gene lost 6 bases and the J gene lost 1 base, with 7 bases spanning the gap. The CDR3, as DNA: TGTGCCAGTAGCTGGTCGTCCTACGAGCAGTACTTC. This codes for CASSWSSYEQYF.

The V gene is TRBV7-9, the J gene TRBJ2-1; D unresolved. The germline gives CDR1 SEHNR, CDR2 FQNEAQ (reference sequence). The CDR3 has 13 residues. Trimming shortened V by 1 base and J by 12 bases, and 13 bases separated the two germline ends. The CDR3 DNA follows: TGTGCCAGCAGCTTAGAGGGCGGCACCCGGCAGTTCTTC. Residues: CASSLEGGTRQFF.

This chain links TRBV18 with TRBJ1-5; no clear D gene. From germline, CDR1 is KGHSH and CDR2 LQKENI. V lost 2 bases to trimming and J lost 6 bases, with 8 bases between them. This CDR3 is built from 13 residues. The CDR3 DNA reads as TGTGCCAGCTCACCAGACGGTGTTCAGCCCCAGCATTTT. It translates to CASSPDGVQPQHF. The full variable domain, its missing parts supplied by reference TRBV18 and TRBJ1-5, is NAGVMQNPRHLVRRRGQEARLRCSPMKGHSHVYWYRQLPEEGLKFMVYLQKENIIDESGMPKERFSAEFPKEGPSILRIQQVVRGDSAAYFCASSPDGVQPQHFGDGTRLSIL.

V gene TRBV6-5 combines with J gene TRBJ2-1; D not certain. Germline V gives CDR1 MNHEY, CDR2 SVGAGI. The V end was cut by 2 bases, the J end by 8 bases, with 16 bases between. The CDR3 consists of 15 residues. CDR3 sequence: CASSYLSRRVDEQFF. Here the CDR3 DNA reads TGTGCCAGCAGTTACCTTTCGCGTAGGGTGGATGAGCAGTTCTTC.

V gene TRBV29-1 combines with J gene TRBJ2-4; D ambiguous. V gave up 4 bases and J gave up 0 bases, with 19 bases separating them. The CDR3 is made up of 17 amino acids. Germline V gene lookup returns CDR1 SQVTM and CDR2 ANQGSEA. The CDR3 spells CSVVVYPRSKAKNIQYF. Written as DNA, the CDR3 is TGCAGCGTTGTAGTTTATCCGCGGTCAAAAGCCAAAAACATTCAGTACTTC.